A single sample is the source of the 19 T cell receptor beta chains below, sequenced in a study of OX40 agonist ivuxolimab in advanced cancers. Libraries were prepared by immunoSEQ multiplex PCR; TCRdb keeps only in-frame clonotypes and omits some of them. Of tens of thousands of clones in the sample, 65% to 90% are singletons; the top ten hold about half. The sequencing here drew on CD4+ or CD8+ T cells sorted from blood, taken in a trial of the OX40 agonist ivuxolimab. The receptors here all came from an adult with an advanced solid tumor such as melanoma, head and neck, liver or kidney cancer.

The chain uses TRBV10-3 and TRBJ2-5; the D gene could be TRBD1 or TRBD2 (5 bases each). The CDR3 loop spans 14 amino acids. Trimming took off 2 bases at V and 5 bases at J, with 12 bases between the two ends. Germline V CDR1 and CDR2: ENHRY, SYGVKD. CDR3 in DNA: TGTGCCATCAGTGAGCCCGGGACCTCGGAGACCCAGTACTTC. This codes for CAISEPGTSETQYF.

The chain is built from TRBV28 and TRBJ2-7; D may be TRBD1 or TRBD2 (6 bases each). V lost 3 bases to trimming and J lost 4 bases, with 13 bases between them. CDR1 is MDHEN and CDR2 is SYDVKM in the germline V gene. The CDR3 sequence is 14 residues long. CDR3 bases: TGTGCCAGCAGTTTGAGGGGGGTTTCGTACGAGCAGTACTTC. It yields the protein CASSLRGVSYEQYF.

CDR3 nucleotide sequence: TGTGCCAGCAGCCCCGGACTAGCGGGGGGCCCTAGCACAGATACGCAGTATTTT. This codes for CASSPGLAGGPSTDTQYF. The chain uses TRBV4-2 and TRBJ2-3; 14 bases agree with TRBD2. The CDR3 is 18 residues long. CDR1 and CDR2 from the germline V gene are LGHNA and YNFKEQ. Trimming at V came to 4 bases and at J to 0 bases, leaving 6 bases not matched to a gene.

The chain employs TRBV4-2 and TRBJ1-2; 7 bases match TRBD1. This CDR3 has 15 residues. Germline loops: CDR1 LGHNA, CDR2 YNFKEQ. V lost 0 bases and J lost 5; bases outside the gene matches: 6. The CDR3 coding sequence is TGTGCCAGCAGCCAAGAAGACAGGGCTTTATATGGCTACACCTTC. Residues: CASSQEDRALYGYTF.

The V call is TRBV19, the J call TRBJ2-7; tentative D call: TRBD1 (5 bases). The CDR3 consists of 12 residues. V was cut by 5 bases and J by 3 bases, with 8 bases left in between. CDR1 is LNHDA and CDR2 is SQIVND in the germline V gene (reference sequence). CDR3 protein: CASSAGRYEQYF. CDR3 bases: TGTGCCAGTAGTGCAGGGCGCTACGAGCAGTACTTC.

This clone was counted many times. The gene calls are TRBV28 and TRBJ2-3, with a tentative D call TRBD2 (5 bases). Germline CDR1 reads MDHEN; CDR2 reads SYDVKM. The CDR3 runs 14 residues. Trimming took off 6 bases at V and 4 bases at J, with 14 bases between the two ends. This CDR3 is CASSYIGSADTQYF. The CDR3 nucleotides read TGTGCCAGCAGCTACATAGGTAGCGCAGATACGCAGTATTTT.

This CDR3 reads CASRNLAGGWGEQYF. CDR3 coding DNA: TGTGCCAGCAGGAATTTAGCGGGGGGCTGGGGCGAGCAGTACTTC. This sequence joins TRBV27 and TRBJ2-7, with 10 positions matching TRBD2. J gave up 6 bases and V 6 bases, and 11 bases lay outside the gene matches. The CDR3 extends over 15 amino acids. Per the germline V gene, CDR1 is MNHEY and CDR2 is SMNVEV (reference sequence).

The chain joins TRBV4-1 to TRBJ1-6; D gene unclear. The CDR3 loop spans 15 amino acids. CDR1 is MGHRA and CDR2 is YSYEKL in the germline V gene. Trimming removed 0 bases from V and 10 bases from J, with 13 bases in between. CDR3 DNA sequence: TGCGCCAGCAGCCAAGAGTGGGGAACTGGATCACCCCTCCACTTT. It encodes CASSQEWGTGSPLHF.

The V gene is TRBV29-1, the J gene TRBJ2-7; 9 bases fit TRBD1. Germline V gene sequence: CDR1 SQVTM, CDR2 ANQGSEA. The CDR3 consists of 13 residues. Trimming took 6 bases from V and 5 from J; bases not matched to a gene: 8. The DNA of the CDR3 is TGCAGCGTCCCTAGGACAGGGGTCCACGAGCAGTACTTC. It specifies CSVPRTGVHEQYF.

CDR3 sequence reads: CASSLSGADTQYF. CDR3 DNA sequence: TGTGCCAGCAGTTTAAGCGGGGCAGATACGCAGTATTTT. The chain links TRBV28 to TRBJ2-3; 7 bases fit TRBD2. Germline loops: CDR1 MDHEN, CDR2 SYDVKM. This CDR3 is 13 amino acids long. The V gene end was trimmed by 2 bases and the J gene end by 4 bases; junction bases not matched to a gene: 0.

The chain employs TRBV4-1 and TRBJ2-7; TRBD2 matches 12 bases. Germline lookup yields CDR1 MGHRA and CDR2 YSYEKL. Germline trimming cut 1 base from V and 1 base from J; bases unmatched to any gene: 5. The CDR3 is 17 amino acids. CDR3 DNA: TGCGCCAGCAGCCAAGGGACTAGCGGGGACCTATCCTACGAGCAGTACTTC. Translation gives CASSQGTSGDLSYEQYF.

The genes are TRBV27 and TRBJ2-7; 8 positions agree with TRBD1. There are 14 residues in the CDR3. The germline CDR1 and CDR2 sequences are MNHEY and SMNVEV (reference sequence). The trim removed 1 base at V and 6 bases at J, leaving 5 bases unmatched. The CDR3 protein is CASSLYQGAGEQYF. The DNA of the CDR3 is TGTGCCAGCAGTTTATACCAGGGGGCGGGCGAGCAGTACTTC.

The rearrangement links TRBV9 to TRBJ1-5; no firm D call. Germline values: CDR1 SGDLS, CDR2 YYNGEE. The V end was cut by 3 bases, the J end by 7 bases, with 11 bases between. The CDR3 spans 13 residues. The CDR3 spells CASSAGDIQPQHF. For the CDR3, the DNA is TGTGCCAGCAGCGCCGGAGACATCCAGCCCCAGCATTTT.

This clone qualifies as medium-sized. V gene TRBV25-1 combines with J gene TRBJ2-1, with D perhaps matching TRBD1 (5 bases). V lost 3 bases and J lost 9, with 9 bases in between. The CDR3 is made up of 12 amino acids. The germline V gene has CDR1 MGHDK and CDR2 SYGVNS. CDR3 in DNA: TGTGCCAGCAGTGACAGGGTGGGTGAGCAGTTCTTC. Residues: CASSDRVGEQFF.

The chain joins TRBV5-4 to TRBJ2-7, with D unresolved. CDR1 and CDR2 from the germline V gene are SGHNT and YYREEE (reference sequence). The CDR3 totals 13 residues. The V gene lost 2 bases and the J gene lost 1 base, with 7 bases spanning the gap. This CDR3 reads CASSFPTSYEQYF. DNA of the CDR3: TGTGCCAGCAGCTTTCCAACATCCTACGAGCAGTACTTC.

The chain carries TRBV18 and TRBJ2-7; D gene uncertain. Trimming removed 3 bases at V and 0 bases at J, with 15 bases between. The CDR3 totals 16 residues. Germline V gene lookup returns CDR1 KGHSH and CDR2 LQKENI. The CDR3 protein is CASSPSDGGPSYEQYF. The CDR3, as DNA: TGTGCCAGCTCACCCTCGGACGGCGGCCCCTCCTACGAGCAGTACTTC. The whole variable domain, filled in from reference TRBV18 and TRBJ2-7, reads NAGVMQNPRHLVRRRGQEARLRCSPMKGHSHVYWYRQLPEEGLKFMVYLQKENIIDESGMPKERFSAEFPKEGPSILRIQQVVRGDSAAYFCASSPSDGGPSYEQYFGPGTRLTVT.

This chain links TRBV4-2 with TRBJ1-4, with D hard to call. Germline V gene lookup returns CDR1 LGHNA and CDR2 YNFKEQ. V was trimmed by 5 bases and J by 7 bases, leaving 20 bases between them. CDR3 length: 16 amino acids. CDR3 in amino acids: CASSVPGGLGSEKLFF. The DNA for the CDR3 is TGTGCCAGCAGCGTACCGGGAGGGTTGGGGAGTGAAAAACTGTTTTTT.

J is TRBJ1-4 and V is TRBV4-2; D remains unclear. Deletions cut 0 bases from V and 8 bases from J, with 4 bases between. The CDR3 contains 12 residues. Germline V lookup: CDR1 LGHNA, CDR2 YNFKEQ. This chain's CDR3 is CASSQDYEKLFF. In nucleotides, the CDR3 is TGTGCCAGCAGCCAAGATTACGAAAAACTGTTTTTT.

This chain joins TRBV9 and TRBJ2-5; no clear D gene. Trimming took off 0 bases at V and 4 bases at J, with 13 bases between the two ends. Germline CDR1 SGDLS, CDR2 YYNGEE. CDR3 length: 15 amino acids. CDR3 bases: TGTGCCAGCAGCGTAGCTACTGTGACTGCAGAGACCCAGTACTTC. It specifies CASSVATVTAETQYF.